The subject of this entry is one T cell receptor beta chain. The sample comes from a study of technical replicates of blood from several donors. V was cut by 9 bases and J by 2 bases, with 14 bases left in between. CDR3 size: 13 residues. Germline V gene sequence: CDR1 MDHEN, CDR2 SYDVKM. This table comes from immunoSEQ multiplex PCR, and its TCRdb copy is limited to in-frame clones, with some not included. The table lists about 73,000 clones, approximately 93% of them singletons. Sequencing input: T cells isolated from PBMCs. V and J are TRBV28 and TRBJ2-7; D might be TRBD2 (6 bases). This sequence originates from a human donor in good health. CDR3 protein: CASASAEPYEQYF. The CDR3 DNA reads TGTGCCAGTGCTAGCGCAGAGCCCTACGAGCAGTACTTC.